This TCR beta chain was profiled in a study of breast tumors, draining lymph nodes, adjacent tissues. Whole-study findings and limits: Compared with lymph nodes, tumors were less diverse; compared with nontumor tissue, more. Most tumor T cells seemingly derive from lymph node, then expand in tumor. That most tumor T cells come from lymph nodes remained unproven. Tumor and nontumor repertoires were significantly more similar in luminal-like than in basal-like breast cancer.

The sample holds many counts of this clonotype. Its antigen is still unknown. Germline assignment: CDR1 SGHNT and CDR2 YYREEE (reference sequence). Deletions cut 4 bases from V and 0 bases from J, with 2 bases between. The CDR3 totals 12 residues. One entry per CDR3 protein, called by TCRdb with MiXCR from the multiplex PCR reads. The sample has 55,000 to 75,000 distinct CDR3 sequences, about 40% seen once. This receptor was taken from a female donor with breast cancer. Some clones in this sample may be carry-over from other donors' samples. The chain links TRBV5-4 to TRBJ2-1; no clear D. Material: breast tumor tissue. The DNA for the CDR3 is TGTGCCAGCAGCCCCTCCTACAATGAGCAGTTCTTC. This gives the protein CASSPSYNEQFF. The whole variable domain, filled in from reference TRBV5-4 and TRBJ2-1, reads ETGVTQSPTHLIKTRGQQVTLRCSSQSGHNTVSWYQQALGQGPQFIFQYYREEENGRGNFPPRFSGLQFPNYSSELNVNALELDDSALYLCASSPSYNEQFFGPGTRLTVL.